One sample yielded the 11 T cell receptor beta chains listed below, sequenced in a study of blood T cell repertoires in COVID-19. TCRdb's copy holds only in-frame clones and misses some; the assay was immunoSEQ multiplex PCR. This table holds hundreds of thousands of clones, roughly 90% found once. The sequenced sample was PBMCs or T cells enriched from blood (not recorded which). The receptors originated from a woman aged 50 to 60 who had recovered from COVID-19.

The chain joins TRBV27 to TRBJ1-6, with 7 nucleotides matching TRBD1. V gave up 6 bases and J gave up 5 bases; unmatched junction bases: 4. CDR3 length: 14 residues. CDR1 and CDR2 from the germline V gene are MNHEY and SMNVEV (reference sequence). The CDR3 region has the DNA TGTGCCAGCAGGTTCGGACAGGATAATTCACCCCTCCACTTT. It translates to CASRFGQDNSPLHF.

This chain joins TRBV5-4 and TRBJ2-1; 9 bases map to TRBD1. Germline V gene sequence: CDR1 SGHNT, CDR2 YYREEE (reference sequence). Trimming removed 4 bases from V and 3 bases from J; junction bases left unmatched: 5. The CDR3 runs to 15 residues. CDR3 amino acids: CASSPAGQGYNEQFF. The CDR3 DNA sequence: TGTGCCAGCAGCCCGGCGGGACAGGGCTACAATGAGCAGTTCTTC. The full variable domain, completed using reference TRBV5-4 and TRBJ2-1, is ETGVTQSPTHLIKTRGQQVTLRCSSQSGHNTVSWYQQALGQGPQFIFQYYREEENGRGNFPPRFSGLQFPNYSSELNVNALELDDSALYLCASSPAGQGYNEQFFGPGTRLTVL.

The chain employs TRBV30 and TRBJ1-2, with TRBD1 identical over 8 bases. V lost 4 bases, J lost 4 bases, and 5 bases stayed unmatched. CDR3 length equals 13 residues. Germline loops: CDR1 GTSNPN, CDR2 SVGIG (reference sequence). The CDR3 DNA follows: TGTGCCTGGAACGCGGACAGGGCCTATGGCTACACCTTC. It is translated as CAWNADRAYGYTF.

The chain carries TRBV3-1 (or the pseudogene TRBV3-2) and TRBJ2-7; perhaps TRBD2 as D (5 bases). From germline, CDR1 is LGHDT and CDR2 YNNKEL (reference sequence). Trimming pared 4 bases from V and 3 bases from J, leaving 10 bases between. The length of the CDR3 is 13 residues. Here the CDR3 DNA reads TGTGCCAGCAGCCGAGGGAGAAACTACGAGCAGTACTTC. Protein: CASSRGRNYEQYF.

The chain combines TRBV6-4 with TRBJ2-1; D is undetermined. Per germline, CDR1 MRHNA and CDR2 SNTAGT. The CDR3 loop spans 15 amino acids. The V gene lost 10 bases and the J gene lost 2 bases, with 18 bases spanning the gap. CDR3 DNA: TGTGCCACCAAGGTTGGGCAGGAACCCTACAATGAGCAGTTCTTC. This gives the protein CATKVGQEPYNEQFF.

The rearrangement links TRBV14 to TRBJ2-1; 10 nucleotides align to TRBD2. There are 16 residues in the CDR3. Germline V lookup: CDR1 SGHDN, CDR2 FVKESK. The J segment lost 6 bases and the V segment lost 8 bases, leaving 13 bases of the junction unmatched. CDR3 protein: CASRTSGSALSNEQFF. CDR3 DNA sequence: TGTGCCAGCCGGACTAGCGGCTCTGCTCTTAGCAATGAGCAGTTCTTC.

The genes are TRBV7-2 and TRBJ2-1; D possibly corresponds to TRBD1 (6 bases). V dropped 5 bases and J dropped 9 bases, with 11 bases sitting between them. This CDR3 region has 12 residues. The germline gives CDR1 SGHTA, CDR2 FQGNSA. CDR3 sequence reads: CASSAQGSEQFF. In DNA form, the CDR3 reads TGTGCCAGCAGCGCACAGGGAAGTGAGCAGTTCTTC.

V and J are TRBV9 and TRBJ2-3; TRBD2 is a possible D gene (6 bases). From germline, CDR1 is SGDLS and CDR2 YYNGEE. V was clipped by 3 bases and J by 4 bases, with 12 bases between them. The CDR3 consists of 14 residues. The CDR3 DNA sequence: TGTGCCAGCAGCGCGGCAGGAGGGGCAGATACGCAGTATTTT. It translates to CASSAAGGADTQYF.

The chain is built from TRBV27 and TRBJ2-7; 11 nucleotides match TRBD2. Per the germline V gene, CDR1 is MNHEY and CDR2 is SMNVEV (reference sequence). Trimming removed 8 bases from V and 5 bases from J; junction bases left unmatched: 8. The CDR3 totals 14 residues. CDR3 protein: CASSTTSGRHEQYF. DNA for the CDR3: TGTGCCAGCTCCACAACTAGCGGGAGACACGAGCAGTACTTC.

This clone was seen only a few times. The rearrangement uses TRBV13 and TRBJ2-1; D uncertain. CDR3 size: 15 residues. Trimming removed 4 bases from V and 0 bases from J, with 10 bases in between. CDR1 and CDR2 (germline): PRHDT, FYEKMQ (reference sequence). The CDR3 sequence: CASSSLEISYNEQFF. The CDR3, as DNA: TGTGCCAGCAGCTCACTTGAAATCTCCTACAATGAGCAGTTCTTC. The full variable domain, completed using reference TRBV13 and TRBJ2-1, is AAGVIQSPRHLIKEKRETATLKCYPIPRHDTVYWYQQGPGQDPQFLISFYEKMQSDKGSIPDRFSAQQFSDYHSELNMSSLELGDSALYFCASSSLEISYNEQFFGPGTRLTVL.

This clone was seen a single time. The chain combines TRBV3-1 (or the pseudogene TRBV3-2) with TRBJ1-2; D call uncertain. Trimming shortened V by 6 bases and J by 4 bases, and 18 bases separated the two germline ends. The CDR3 contains 15 residues. The germline V gene has CDR1 LGHDT and CDR2 YNNKEL (reference sequence). The CDR3 loop is CASRPTNQAFYGYTF. The DNA of the CDR3 is TGTGCCAGCAGGCCTACAAATCAGGCGTTCTATGGCTACACCTTC.